This is a list of T cell receptor beta chains from one sample in a study of T cells in localized non-small cell lung cancer. Only in-frame clones appear in the TCRdb table, and some are missing; sequencing was by immunoSEQ multiplex PCR. The repertoire holds some 9,600 clones, 90% seen once, with 17% in the top ten. The specimen was peripheral blood, collected before any cancer treatment. The receptor source for this set is a male donor aged 60 or over with stage III squamous cell lung carcinoma. Each CDR3 is given with its conserved first and last residue. D genes are given only for firm matches.

j_call,d_call,v_call,cdr3_aa
TRBJ2-2,TRBD1,TRBV5-4,CASSSERGRGTGELFF
TRBJ2-5,TRBD1,TRBV9,CASSRTGGKETQYF
TRBJ1-4,TRBD1,TRBV4-1,CASSPRTGGTTNEKLFF
TRBJ2-2,NA,TRBV9,CASSTGRTNTGELFF
TRBJ2-1,NA,TRBV18,CASSPGPSIEQFF
TRBJ2-3,NA,TRBV18,CASSPSSTDTQYF
TRBJ1-5,TRBD1,TRBV19,CASSITAAGGQPQHF
TRBJ1-1,NA,TRBV4-3,CASSQLLTFIMNTEAFF
TRBJ1-3,NA,TRBV19,CASSPTRRGPENTIYF
TRBJ2-3,TRBD2,TRBV9,CASSVGTSLSTDTQYF
TRBJ1-5,NA,TRBV5-8,CASSLGRVSDQPQHF
TRBJ2-3,NA,TRBV11-2,CASSHYSDTQYF
TRBJ2-2,NA,TRBV7-9,CASSPTAGDTGELFF
TRBJ2-3,NA,TRBV5-1,CASREGAVTDTQYF
TRBJ1-1,NA,TRBV9,CASSSPVGSMVNTEAFF
TRBJ2-5,TRBD2,TRBV28,CASSPAGLAGGETQYF
TRBJ2-3,NA,TRBV5-1,CASSLGGTDTQYF
TRBJ2-2,TRBD1,TRBV7-2,CASSLAPTGGSGELFF
TRBJ2-5,NA,TRBV11-2,CASSLGTSLGAQYF
TRBJ2-1,TRBD2,TRBV4-3,CASSQEGSGGASSNEQFF
TRBJ1-2,NA,TRBV5-4,CASSLERGQGYTF
TRBJ2-2,NA,TRBV5-1,CASSLDDGHLTGELFF
TRBJ2-1,NA,TRBV5-1,CASSLDARLSSYNEQFF
TRBJ2-2,NA,TRBV19,CASSRTSLNTGELFF
TRBJ2-5,TRBD2,TRBV18,CASSPSAGEGQETQYF
TRBJ1-1,NA,TRBV5-4,CASSSGQNTEAFF
TRBJ1-3,NA,TRBV7-2,CASGGTFPGNTIYF
TRBJ1-6,TRBD1,TRBV7-8,CASSLTGGQSGNSPLHF
TRBJ2-3,NA,TRBV9,CASRQGEITDTQYF
TRBJ1-1,NA,TRBV7-9,CASSLGGRQEAFF
TRBJ1-1,TRBD1,TRBV28,CASSTMGTGAKF
TRBJ1-6,NA,TRBV7-3,CASSWNGPLHF
TRBJ2-7,TRBD2,TRBV5-1,CASSLARGVYEQYF
TRBJ2-1,NA,TRBV9,CASSVAGIGRLEQFF
TRBJ2-3,TRBD2,TRBV6-4,CASSDGPAGGDTQYF
TRBJ1-4,NA,TRBV2,CASSDGTFGNEKLFF
TRBJ2-2,NA,TRBV4-3,CASSQPGVTGELFF
TRBJ1-1,NA,TRBV7-9,CASSRRAGIMNTEAFF
TRBJ2-1,NA,TRBV27,CASRRFGELNEQFF
TRBJ2-3,TRBD1,TRBV7-9,CASSSWTGAADTQYF
TRBJ2-7,NA,TRBV6-5,CASSEGRGSYEQYF
TRBJ2-2,TRBD1,TRBV5-1,CASSRTGTANTGELFF
TRBJ2-1,NA,TRBV11-2,CASRTYGARYNEQFF